The next 7 T cell receptor beta chains were all read from a single sample in a study of blood T cell repertoires in COVID-19. Using immunoSEQ multiplex PCR, the repertoire was profiled, and TCRdb retains in-frame clones only, with some absent. The table shows fewer than 500,000 clones, with about 90% occurring only once. The material sequenced was peripheral blood. The receptor set was obtained from a man younger than 35 with COVID-19, enrolled during active disease.

The CDR3 sequence: CASSLDPPAGGLSSYNEQFF. The CDR3 DNA reads TGTGCCAGCAGCTTAGACCCCCCAGCGGGAGGCCTGAGCTCCTACAATGAGCAGTTCTTC. The chain is built from TRBV7-6 and TRBJ2-1; 9 bases agree with TRBD2. This CDR3 has 20 amino acids. Germline loops: CDR1 SGHVS, CDR2 FNYEAQ. Losses at the gene ends were 1 base for V and 0 bases for J; bases not matched to a gene: 13.

The chain recombines TRBV24-1 with TRBJ2-3; D may be TRBD1 (6 bases). Germline CDR1 reads KGHDR; CDR2 reads SFDVKD. V lost 4 bases, J lost 3 bases, and 19 bases lay in between. This CDR3 is built from 17 residues. This CDR3 is CATSDPGVGLGTDTQYF. CDR3 in DNA: TGTGCCACCAGTGACCCAGGGGTAGGGTTAGGGACAGATACGCAGTATTTT.

This rearrangement joins TRBV6-1 to TRBJ2-7; D might be TRBD2 (6 bases). The CDR3 covers 14 residues. The V and J ends lost 1 base and 0 bases respectively, with 7 bases between them. CDR1 MNHNS and CDR2 SASEGT come from the germline V gene. Here the CDR3 DNA reads TGTGCCAGCAGTGAAGAGCGGGTCTCCTACGAGCAGTACTTC. Its protein product is CASSEERVSYEQYF.

The rearrangement links TRBV7-3 to TRBJ2-1; maybe TRBD2 (7 bases). The CDR3 loop spans 15 amino acids. Trimming took off 4 bases at V and 3 bases at J, with 13 bases between the two ends. CDR1 is SGHTA, CDR2 FQGTGA, per germline. The CDR3: CASSWGASGYNEQFF. CDR3 sequence (DNA): TGTGCCAGCAGCTGGGGGGCTAGCGGCTACAATGAGCAGTTCTTC.

This clone was recorded once. J is TRBJ1-1 and V is TRBV2; D call uncertain. Trimming cost V 4 bases and J 9 bases, with 9 bases left between them. Germline CDR1 reads SNHLY; CDR2 reads FYNNEI. The CDR3 contains 11 residues. CDR3 nucleotides: TGTGCCAGCAGTGTCGAGCTACAAGCTTTCTTT. Its protein is CASSVELQAFF.

The V gene is TRBV21-1, the J gene TRBJ2-5; the table's TRBD2 call for D was not verified on the DNA. TRBV21-1 is a listed pseudogene. This CDR3 comprises 14 residues. The CDR3 sequence is CASIESEVEETQYF. In DNA form, the CDR3 reads TGTGCCAGCATCGAAAGTGAGGTGGAAGAGACCCAGTACTTC.

The chain links TRBV2 to TRBJ2-7; D is undetermined. The CDR3 is 12 residues long. V was shortened by 6 bases and J by 3 bases, with 9 bases between the two germline ends. CDR1 is SNHLY and CDR2 is FYNNEI in the germline V gene. This CDR3 reads CASRSGFYEQYF. CDR3 nucleotides: TGTGCCAGCAGGTCGGGTTTCTACGAGCAGTACTTC.